This T cell receptor (beta chain) is drawn from a study of control samples from healthy donors and cancer patients. V lost 2 bases, J lost 7 bases, and 12 bases lay in between. This CDR3 region has 14 residues. The germline V gene has CDR1 SGHRS and CDR2 YFSETQ. Profiling relied on immunoSEQ multiplex PCR, and the TCRdb table lists in-frame clones only, not all of them. Among about 59,000 clones listed, 92% were seen once. This sequence joins TRBV5-1 and TRBJ1-4, with D perhaps TRBD1 (6 bases). Sequenced: PBMCs. This receptor was obtained from a man between 35 and 55 years old with colorectal cancer. The CDR3: CASSLQGRREKLFF. The DNA of the CDR3 is TGCGCCAGCAGCTTACAGGGACGGCGTGAAAAACTGTTTTTT.